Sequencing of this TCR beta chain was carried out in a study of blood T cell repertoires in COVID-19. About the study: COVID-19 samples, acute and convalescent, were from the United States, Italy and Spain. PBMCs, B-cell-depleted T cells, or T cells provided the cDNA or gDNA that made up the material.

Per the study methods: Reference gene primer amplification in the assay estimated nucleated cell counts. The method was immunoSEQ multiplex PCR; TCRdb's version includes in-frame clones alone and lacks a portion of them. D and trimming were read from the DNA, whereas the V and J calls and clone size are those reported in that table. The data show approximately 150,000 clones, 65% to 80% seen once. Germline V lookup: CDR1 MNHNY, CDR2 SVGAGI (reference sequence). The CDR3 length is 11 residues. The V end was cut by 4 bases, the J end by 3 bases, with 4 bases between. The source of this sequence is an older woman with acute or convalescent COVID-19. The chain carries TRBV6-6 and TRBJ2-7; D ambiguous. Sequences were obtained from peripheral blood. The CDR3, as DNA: TGTGCCAGCAGTTCTGTCTACGAGCAGTACTTC. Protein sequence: CASSSVYEQYF.